Sequencing of this T cell receptor beta chain was carried out in a study of blood T cell repertoires in COVID-19. Study-level information: Donors in the United States, Italy and Spain gave samples during acute or convalescent COVID-19.

Libraries were prepared by immunoSEQ multiplex PCR; TCRdb keeps only in-frame clonotypes and omits some of them. The table shows 300,000 or so clones, with around nine tenths occurring only once. This clone showed up just a few times. What was sequenced was peripheral blood. The TCR sequence derives from a man aged 70 or older with acute or convalescent COVID-19.

CDR3 sequence (DNA): TGTGCCAGCAGTTTGACTAGCGGGGGGGCCAATGAGCAGTTCTTC. Translation gives CASSLTSGGANEQFF. The chain joins TRBV6-2 or TRBV6-3 to TRBJ2-1; 14 bases align to TRBD2. This CDR3 is 15 amino acids long. V was clipped by 4 bases and J by 6 bases; unmatched bases: 2. Looked up from germline, CDR1 is MNHEY and CDR2 is SVGEGT.